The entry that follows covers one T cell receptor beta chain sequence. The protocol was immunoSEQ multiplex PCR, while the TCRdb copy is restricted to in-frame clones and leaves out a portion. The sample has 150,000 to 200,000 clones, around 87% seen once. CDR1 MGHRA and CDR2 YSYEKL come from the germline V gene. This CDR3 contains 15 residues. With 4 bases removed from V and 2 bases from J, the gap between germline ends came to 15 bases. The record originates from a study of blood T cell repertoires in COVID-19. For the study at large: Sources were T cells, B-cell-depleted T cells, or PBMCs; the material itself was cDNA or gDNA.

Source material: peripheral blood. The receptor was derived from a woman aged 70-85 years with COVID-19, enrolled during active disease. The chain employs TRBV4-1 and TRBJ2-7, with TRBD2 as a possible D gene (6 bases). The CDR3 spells CASSLRDLGPYEQYF. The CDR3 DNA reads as TGCGCCAGCAGCCTCCGGGACTTGGGGCCCTACGAGCAGTACTTC.